This T cell receptor beta chain is from a study of blood T cell repertoires in COVID-19. Whole-study context: From T cells, B-cell-depleted T cells, or PBMCs came the material, which was cDNA or gDNA.

The participants were between about 18 and 90 years old and came from about two dozen US areas. In assigning cohorts, the study relied on participant-reported clinical history. Authors' analysis steps: Scientists estimated how many nucleated cells there were by amplifying reference gene primers. The table came from immunoSEQ multiplex PCR; TCRdb's copy has only in-frame clones and leaves some out. That table supplies the V and J calls and clone size; D and trimming were determined from the DNA. The top ten clones hold 2.3% of a sample with about 270,000 clones, roughly 93% of them seen once. This receptor was taken from a woman in her thirties or forties with acute COVID-19. The material sequenced was PBMCs or T cells enriched from blood (not recorded which).

The CDR3 sequence is CASSFSGSKNTEAFF. In nucleotides, the CDR3 is TGTGCCAGCAGTTTTTCGGGGTCGAAAAACACTGAAGCTTTCTTT. V and J are TRBV27 and TRBJ1-1; unclear D gene. V lost 3 bases, J lost 2 bases, and 13 bases lay in between. The CDR3 covers 15 residues. Germline CDR1 reads MNHEY; CDR2 reads SMNVEV (reference sequence).